This T cell receptor beta chain derives from a study of cytomegalovirus exposure and HLA in healthy donors. Looking at the study overall: T cells numbering about 180 million yielded around 120 million unique TCR beta sequences in an earlier analysis.

To note about this clone: What it binds is unknown. One end of the junction fails to match germline, which may point to a read error.

13 Jbeta primers and 60 Vbeta primers were used for the PCR. Clones were read by immunoSEQ multiplex PCR, and TCRdb kept only the in-frame ones, dropping some. The sample contains about 150,000 clones, 82% of which appear only once. General study results and limits: A later analysis appeared to link common viral pathogens to several of the most significant clusters. The listing of 150 to 200 TCR beta chains classed them as cytomegalovirus-associated.

Germline-derived CDR1 and CDR2 are SQVTM and ANQGSEA. The CDR3 consists of 15 residues. While unrecorded immune exposures were likely, the donors were nominally healthy when sampled. This TCR came from a woman between 50 and 59 years old in good health and CMV-seropositive. Sequencing was performed on PBMCs. The chain combines TRBV29-1 with TRBJ2-1, with TRBD1 matching 8 bases. In DNA form, the CDR3 reads TGCAGCGTTGCAGGGGGCTCTTATCAAGGCAATGGGCAGTTCTTC. Translated, it gives CSVAGGSYQGNGQFF.